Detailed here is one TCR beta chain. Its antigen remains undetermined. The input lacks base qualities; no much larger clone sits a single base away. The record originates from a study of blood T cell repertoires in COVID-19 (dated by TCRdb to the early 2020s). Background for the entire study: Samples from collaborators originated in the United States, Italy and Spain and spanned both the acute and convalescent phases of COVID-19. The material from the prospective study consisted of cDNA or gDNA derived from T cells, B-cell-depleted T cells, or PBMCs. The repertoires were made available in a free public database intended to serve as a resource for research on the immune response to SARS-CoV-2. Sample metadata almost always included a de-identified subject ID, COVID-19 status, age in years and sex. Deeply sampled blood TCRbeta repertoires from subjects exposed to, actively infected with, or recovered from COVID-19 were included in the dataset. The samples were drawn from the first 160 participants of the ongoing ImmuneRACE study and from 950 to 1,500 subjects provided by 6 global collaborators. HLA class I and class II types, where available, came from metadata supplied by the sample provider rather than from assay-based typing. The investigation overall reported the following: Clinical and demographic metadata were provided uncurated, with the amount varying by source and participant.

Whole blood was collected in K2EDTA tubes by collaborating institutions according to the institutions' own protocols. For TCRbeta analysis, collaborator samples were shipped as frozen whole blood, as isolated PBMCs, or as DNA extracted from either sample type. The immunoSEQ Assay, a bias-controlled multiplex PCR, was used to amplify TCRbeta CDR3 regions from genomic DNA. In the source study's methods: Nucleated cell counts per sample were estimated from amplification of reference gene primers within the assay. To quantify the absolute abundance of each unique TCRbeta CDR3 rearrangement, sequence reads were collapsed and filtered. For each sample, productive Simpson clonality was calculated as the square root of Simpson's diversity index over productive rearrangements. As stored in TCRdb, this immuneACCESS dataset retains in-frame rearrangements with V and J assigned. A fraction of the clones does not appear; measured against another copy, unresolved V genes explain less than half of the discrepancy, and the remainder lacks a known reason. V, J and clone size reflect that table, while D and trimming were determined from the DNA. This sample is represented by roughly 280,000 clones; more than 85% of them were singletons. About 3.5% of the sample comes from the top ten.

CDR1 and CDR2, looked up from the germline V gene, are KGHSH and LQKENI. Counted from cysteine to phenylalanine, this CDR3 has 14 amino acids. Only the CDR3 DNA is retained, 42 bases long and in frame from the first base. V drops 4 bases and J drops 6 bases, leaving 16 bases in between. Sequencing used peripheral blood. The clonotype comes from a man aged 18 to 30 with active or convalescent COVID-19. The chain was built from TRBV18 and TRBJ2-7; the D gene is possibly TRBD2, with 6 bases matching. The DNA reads TGTGCCAGCTCACTGGCGATCGGAGGGAGCGAGCAGTACTTC. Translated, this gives CASSLAIGGSEQYF.